One sample yielded the 31 T cell receptor beta chains listed below, sequenced in a study of identical twins. One entry per CDR3 protein, called by TCRdb with MiXCR from the 5' RACE reads. The data hold about 900,000 distinct CDR3 sequences, with over 9% observed a single time. This sample also belongs to another study, concerning yellow fever vaccine responses in identical twins.

Sequenced input: PBMCs. These receptors were collected from a young woman in good health.

V and J are TRBV24-1 and TRBJ2-3; no reliable D call. V dropped 4 bases and J dropped 3 bases, with 13 bases sitting between them. The CDR3 has 15 amino acids. CDR1 is KGHDR and CDR2 is SFDVKD in the germline V gene. The CDR3 nucleotides are TGTGCCACCAGTGAGCCGACCCAGACGACAGATACGCAGTATTTT. This translates into CATSEPTQTTDTQYF.

This clonotype was detected a few times. This chain uses TRBV19 with TRBJ2-7; a possible D gene is TRBD1 (5 bases). CDR1 and CDR2 from the germline V gene are LNHDA and SQIVND (reference sequence). The CDR3 runs 13 residues. V was pared by 6 bases and J by 5 bases, with 14 bases between. Here the CDR3 DNA reads TGTGCCAGTAGCCCGATGGGGCCGCACGAGCAGTACTTC. It translates to CASSPMGPHEQYF. The full variable domain, with the rest looked up from reference TRBV19 and TRBJ2-7, is DGGITQSPKYLFRKEGQNVTLSCEQNLNHDAMYWYRQDPGQGLRLIYYSQIVNDFQKGDIAEGYSVSREKKESFPLTVTSAQKNPTAFYLCASSPMGPHEQYFGPGTRLTVT.

The rearrangement links TRBV19 to TRBJ2-7, with 7 bases identical to TRBD1. Germline CDR1 is LNHDA and CDR2 is SQIVND (reference sequence). This CDR3 contains 14 residues. Losses at the gene ends were 5 bases for V and 3 bases for J; bases not matched to a gene: 7. CDR3 protein: CASSGSGDSYEQYF. The CDR3 DNA follows: TGTGCCAGTAGTGGCTCCGGGGACAGCTACGAGCAGTACTTC.

This clonotype turned up a few times. The V gene is TRBV20-1, the J gene TRBJ2-1; 8 bases fit TRBD2. The germline V gene has CDR1 DFQATT and CDR2 SNEGSKA (reference sequence). The V segment lost 4 bases and the J segment 1 base; nucleotides outside the gene matches: 9. CDR3 length equals 16 residues. The CDR3 here is CSANLRAGESYNEQFF. CDR3 coding DNA: TGCAGTGCTAACCTCCGAGCGGGAGAGTCCTACAATGAGCAGTTCTTC.

This clonotype was found once. The rearrangement links TRBV2 to TRBJ2-5; D not certain. The CDR3 length is 14 residues. Trimming shortened V by 1 base and J by 2 bases, and 8 bases separated the two germline ends. The germline CDR1 and CDR2 sequences are SNHLY and FYNNEI. DNA for the CDR3: TGTGCCAGCAGTGAAGGGGTTTCGCAAGAGACCCAGTACTTC. As protein: CASSEGVSQETQYF.

This chain uses TRBV5-6 with TRBJ1-2; D gene uncertain. Trimming took 4 bases from V and 8 from J, leaving 9 bases between them. CDR1 is SGHDT and CDR2 is YYEEEE in the germline V gene. The CDR3 is 11 residues long. CDR3 region: CASSPGWGYTF. For the CDR3, the DNA is TGTGCCAGCAGCCCGGGTTGGGGCTACACCTTC. The full variable domain, rest sourced from reference TRBV5-6 and TRBJ1-2, is DAGVTQSPTHLIKTRGQQVTLRCSPKSGHDTVSWYQQALGQGPQFIFQYYEEEERQRGNFPDRFSGHQFPNYSSELNVNALLLGDSALYLCASSPGWGYTFGSGTRLTVV.

The chain links TRBV7-2 to TRBJ2-3; TRBD2 agrees at 13 bases. The CDR3 is 16 residues long. The germline CDR1 and CDR2 sequences are SGHTA and FQGNSA. With V trimmed by 5 bases and J by 4 bases, 6 bases remained unmatched. CDR3 DNA: TGTGCCAGCAGCACTAGCGGGGGGGCCGGTGCAGATACGCAGTATTTT. Translated: CASSTSGGAGADTQYF.

This clonotype showed up many times. This rearrangement joins TRBV7-9 to TRBJ1-1; 7 positions match TRBD1. The CDR3 loop spans 13 amino acids. The V and J ends lost 3 bases and 6 bases, in that order; junction bases with no gene match: 4. The V gene's germline CDR1 is SEHNR and CDR2 FQNEAQ (reference sequence). The CDR3 bases are TGTGCCAGCAGCTTCTCTGACAGGGCTGAAGCTTTCTTT. Translating gives CASSFSDRAEAFF.

This clonotype was counted ten times or more. The V gene is TRBV29-1, the J gene TRBJ2-1; 8 positions match TRBD2. Germline CDR1 is SQVTM and CDR2 is ANQGSEA. The CDR3 is made up of 14 amino acids. With V trimmed by 4 bases and J by 4 bases, 6 bases remained unmatched. Written as DNA, the CDR3 is TGCAGCGTTGCCGCTACTAGCGGATACAATGAGCAGTTCTTC. Amino acid sequence: CSVAATSGYNEQFF.

This rearrangement joins TRBV4-1 to TRBJ2-7, with a tentative D call TRBD2 (6 bases). V was pared by 0 bases and J by 3 bases, with 9 bases between. Germline loops: CDR1 MGHRA, CDR2 YSYEKL. The CDR3 spans 14 residues. The CDR3 nucleotides are TGCGCCAGCAGCCAAGATACTAGCTACTACGAGCAGTACTTC. Translation: CASSQDTSYYEQYF.

The genes are TRBV12-3 or TRBV12-4 and TRBJ2-3, with D possibly being TRBD1 (6 bases). Trimming removed 2 bases from V and 2 bases from J, with 11 bases in between. The CDR3 runs to 15 residues. CDR3 nucleotides: TGTGCCAGCAGTTTAACGAGGGACAACACAGATACGCAGTATTTT. Its protein product is CASSLTRDNTDTQYF.

The table lists this clonotype with many counts. The chain carries TRBV11-2 and TRBJ2-3; D not resolved. The CDR3 extends over 14 amino acids. Germline loops: CDR1 SGHAT, CDR2 FQNNGV. V gave up 0 bases and J gave up 2 bases, with 6 bases separating them. CDR3 nucleotides: TGTGCCAGCAGCTTAGACATCGTCACAGATACGCAGTATTTT. Translating it yields CASSLDIVTDTQYF.

The CDR3 region is CASSHEGGRGNEQFF. The CDR3, as DNA: TGTGCCAGCAGTCACGAGGGGGGAAGGGGGAATGAGCAGTTCTTC. The gene calls are TRBV6-5 and TRBJ2-1; D tentatively fits TRBD1 or TRBD2 (6 bases each). Germline V gene data show CDR1 as MNHEY and CDR2 as SVGAGI. The V end lost 5 bases, the J end lost 7 bases, and 18 bases lay between the germline ends. This CDR3 is built from 15 residues.

CDR3 protein: CASSLESGKNEQFF. The CDR3 bases are TGCGCCAGCAGCTTGGAGAGCGGGAAAAATGAGCAGTTCTTC. V and J are TRBV5-1 and TRBJ2-1; 7 nucleotides match TRBD2. The CDR3 extends over 14 amino acids. Germline loops: CDR1 SGHRS, CDR2 YFSETQ. The ends lost 0 bases at V and 7 bases at J; junction bases unmatched: 4. Full variable domain (rest looked up from reference TRBV5-1 and TRBJ2-1): KAGVTQTPRYLIKTRGQQVTLSCSPISGHRSVSWYQQTPGQGLQFLFEYFSETQRNKGNFPGRFSGRQFSNSRSEMNVSTLELGDSALYLCASSLESGKNEQFFGPGTRLTVL.

This clonotype was counted between two and nine times. The CDR3 coding sequence is TGCAGTGCTAGAGACTTCGCCGGGACTAGCGCTTACAATGAGCAGTTCTTC. It codes for CSARDFAGTSAYNEQFF. V gene TRBV20-1 combines with J gene TRBJ2-1, with 10 bases identical to TRBD2. The length of the CDR3 is 17 residues. The trim removed 0 bases at V and 4 bases at J, leaving 9 bases unmatched. Germline CDR1 is DFQATT and CDR2 is SNEGSKA (reference sequence).

This rearrangement joins TRBV29-1 to TRBJ1-2; maybe TRBD1 (5 bases). Germline loops: CDR1 SQVTM, CDR2 ANQGSEA. The CDR3 length is 13 residues. V gave up 6 bases and J gave up 4 bases, with 15 bases separating them. As DNA, the CDR3 is TGCAGCGTCGACCTATCTGGGGGCTATGGCTACACCTTC. Encoded protein: CSVDLSGGYGYTF.

This clonotype has just a few counts. V and J are TRBV20-1 and TRBJ2-7; 7 bases are a match to TRBD1. From germline, CDR1 is DFQATT and CDR2 SNEGSKA (reference sequence). V lost 6 bases to trimming and J lost 0 bases; unmatched junction nucleotides: 8. The CDR3 length is 14 residues. CDR3 nucleotides: TGCAGTGCGGACGGGACAGCTAGCTCCTACGAGCAGTACGTC. This translates into CSADGTASSYEQYV.

In its sample, this clonotype was seen a few times. This chain connects TRBV7-6 to TRBJ2-2; D gene unclear. The CDR3 has 16 amino acids. Trimming cost V 4 bases and J 5 bases, with 17 bases left between them. CDR1 and CDR2 (germline): SGHVS, FNYEAQ. CDR3 nucleotides: TGTGCCAGCAGCTCCCCCTTAAGGGAAAGGACCGGGGAGCTGTTTTTT. It is translated as CASSSPLRERTGELFF.

The V call is TRBV12-3 or TRBV12-4, the J call TRBJ1-1; the D gene is possibly TRBD1 (6 bases). Trimming took 2 bases from V and 3 from J, leaving 10 bases between them. This CDR3 region has 14 residues. CDR3 loop: CASSLIQGYTEAFF. Written as DNA, the CDR3 is TGTGCCAGCAGTTTAATCCAGGGGTACACTGAAGCTTTCTTT.

The V gene is TRBV7-2, the J gene TRBJ1-5; a possible D gene is TRBD1 (6 bases). Germline V gives CDR1 SGHTA, CDR2 FQGNSA. V was pared by 4 bases and J by 3 bases, with 16 bases between. The CDR3 has 16 residues. CDR3 residues: CASSSGGQGINQPQHF. The CDR3 DNA reads as TGTGCCAGCAGCTCGGGCGGGCAGGGGATCAATCAGCCCCAGCATTTT.

V gene TRBV7-2 combines with J gene TRBJ2-1; 8 bases line up with TRBD2. CDR3 length: 15 amino acids. V dropped 1 base and J dropped 7; count of bases not matched to a gene: 6. Germline loops: CDR1 SGHTA, CDR2 FQGNSA. This CDR3 is CASSLDGRAWNEQFF. CDR3 sequence (DNA): TGTGCCAGCAGCTTAGACGGGAGGGCCTGGAATGAGCAGTTCTTC.

The J gene is TRBJ1-2, the V gene TRBV4-1; no definite D call. Trimming stripped 0 bases from V and 8 bases from J, with 13 bases between. This CDR3 comprises 14 residues. Germline-derived CDR1 and CDR2 are MGHRA and YSYEKL. The CDR3 DNA reads TGCGCCAGCAGCCAAGACCCCCCGAAACGGGGCTACACCTTC. Its protein is CASSQDPPKRGYTF.

This clonotype has just a few counts. The rearrangement uses TRBV20-1 and TRBJ1-2, with no clear D. Trimming pared 5 bases from V and 4 bases from J, leaving 17 bases between. This CDR3 has 14 residues. The germline gives CDR1 DFQATT, CDR2 SNEGSKA (reference sequence). The CDR3 DNA sequence: TGCAGTGCTCCAGCCTTACAGAGTACCTATGGCTACACCTTC. Translated, it gives CSAPALQSTYGYTF.

This clonotype was counted only a few times. The V and J genes are TRBV20-1 and TRBJ1-1; D unclear. Trimming shortened V by 0 bases and J by 1 base, and 6 bases separated the two germline ends. CDR1 and CDR2 (germline): DFQATT, SNEGSKA (reference sequence). The CDR3 sequence is 13 residues long. For the CDR3, the DNA is TGCAGTGCTAGAGATTGGGGGAACACTGAAGCTTTCTTT. Translation: CSARDWGNTEAFF.

This clonotype appeared many times. V and J are TRBV2 and TRBJ2-3; no clear D gene. The V end was cut by 8 bases, the J end by 2 bases, with 5 bases between. The CDR3 has 11 residues. CDR1 and CDR2 (germline): SNHLY, FYNNEI. The CDR3 protein is CASGDTDTQYF. CDR3 sequence (DNA): TGTGCCAGCGGGGACACAGATACGCAGTATTTT.

In this sample, this clonotype turned up a few times. This chain joins TRBV15 and TRBJ2-3; TRBD1 or TRBD2 may be the D gene (5 bases each). Germline assignment: CDR1 LNHNV and CDR2 YYDKDF (reference sequence). Trimming cost V 5 bases and J 2 bases, with 20 bases left between them. This CDR3 is 17 amino acids long. CDR3 loop: CATSGTLRGPLTDTQYF. CDR3 coding DNA: TGTGCCACCAGCGGAACCCTCCGGGGCCCCCTCACAGATACGCAGTATTTT. Full variable domain (rest looked up from reference TRBV15 and TRBJ2-3): DAMVIQNPRYQVTQFGKPVTLSCSQTLNHNVMYWYQQKSSQAPKLLFHYYDKDFNNEADTPDNFQSRRPNTSFCFLDIRSPGLGDTAMYLCATSGTLRGPLTDTQYFGPGTRLTVL.

This clonotype was recorded many times. The gene calls are TRBV27 and TRBJ2-7; D may be TRBD1 (7 bases). The germline V and J ends were trimmed by 0 bases and 7 bases, with 10 bases remaining between them. CDR3 length equals 13 residues. The germline V gene encodes CDR1 MNHEY and CDR2 SMNVEV (reference sequence). CDR3 coding DNA: TGTGCCAGCAGTTTATCCAGGGGGAGGGAGCAGTACGTC. Amino acid sequence: CASSLSRGREQYV.

There are a few counts of this clonotype. The CDR3 spells CASSASATGELFF. CDR3 bases: TGTGCCAGCAGTGCTAGCGCCACCGGGGAGCTGTTTTTT. V and J are TRBV12-3 or TRBV12-4 and TRBJ2-2; possible D gene TRBD2, 6 bases. The CDR3 has 13 residues. With 5 bases removed from V and 4 bases from J, the gap between germline ends came to 8 bases.

This clonotype has just a few counts. The gene calls are TRBV3-1 and TRBJ2-7; D unclear. Germline loops: CDR1 LGHDT, CDR2 YNNKEL (reference sequence). This CDR3 contains 15 residues. Trimming removed 0 bases at V and 0 bases at J, with 9 bases between. CDR3 sequence reads: CASSQDITASYEQYV. The CDR3 DNA reads as TGTGCCAGCAGCCAAGATATCACAGCCTCCTACGAGCAGTACGTC.

This CDR3 is CASRRLAGGAGTGELFF. CDR3 nucleotides: TGTGCCAGCAGGCGACTAGCGGGAGGGGCCGGGACCGGGGAGCTGTTTTTT. The chain recombines TRBV12-3 or TRBV12-4 with TRBJ2-2; 14 bases match TRBD2. The CDR3 has 17 residues. J gave up 5 bases and V 6 bases, and 8 bases lay outside the gene matches.

The J gene is TRBJ2-7, the V gene TRBV5-6; D is uncertain. Trimming cost V 1 base and J 1 base, with 9 bases left between them. CDR1 is SGHDT, CDR2 YYEEEE, per germline. CDR3 length equals 14 residues. The CDR3 DNA sequence: TGTGCCAGCAGCTTGTTTACGTTATCCTACGAGCAGTACGTC. The encoded protein is CASSLFTLSYEQYV.